This T cell receptor (beta chain) was sequenced in a study of blood T cells in healthy people across ages. On the study more broadly: Template switching retrieved approximately one barcoded beta molecule for each two T cells. Study results and caveats: Getting older went along with TCR beta diversity per million T cells dropping roughly linearly.

For the second PCR, which ran for about 6 to 11 cycles, a sample-barcoded 5' primer and a J-beta primer mix were used. TCRdb reanalysed the 5' RACE reads using MiXCR and keeps one entry per CDR3 protein. The sample carries a few hundred thousand distinct CDR3 sequences, roughly half recorded once. This clonotype turned up a few times. Antigen unknown. CDR1 and CDR2 (germline): SGHTA, FQGNSA. This CDR3 is 16 amino acids long. With 1 base clipped from V and 7 bases from J, the junction kept 8 bases outside the gene matches. Isolated per sample were at least 6 million PBMCs. The TCR sequence derives from a man aged 55 to 70 in good health. The specimen sequenced was blood. The gene calls are TRBV7-2 and TRBJ2-1; TRBD2 aligns across 9 bases. Here the CDR3 DNA reads TGTGCCAGCAGCTTAGGACGGCGGGGGGGCCTGAATGAGCAGTTCTTC. Its protein product is CASSLGRRGGLNEQFF.